The 5 T cell receptor beta chains below come from one sample, sequenced in a study of Ad26.COV2.S vaccination and SARS-CoV-2 variants. The sample's treatment: about 20 received Ad26.COV2.S at low or high dose, single or two shots; 5 received placebo; per-sample allocation not given. Samples came from day 63 after the first vaccine or placebo injection. TCRdb's copy holds only in-frame clones and misses some; the assay was immunoSEQ multiplex PCR. The sample includes hundreds of thousands of clones, about nine tenths of them seen just once. The material sequenced was peripheral blood, taken in a trial of Ad26.COV2.S vaccine versus placebo. These receptors were collected from a person between 18 and 65 years old who received the Ad26.COV2.S COVID-19 vaccine or a placebo.

The CDR3 sequence: CASSRGVRTEAFF. The CDR3 DNA reads TGTGCCAGCAGCAGAGGGGTGCGAACTGAAGCTTTCTTT. The gene calls are TRBV7-6 and TRBJ1-1; D perhaps matches TRBD1 (5 bases). Germline assignment: CDR1 SGHVS and CDR2 FNYEAQ. The V gene lost 5 bases and the J gene lost 5 bases, with 12 bases spanning the gap. CDR3 size: 13 residues.

V gene TRBV4-2 combines with J gene TRBJ1-5; 10 bases are a match to TRBD1. The germline CDR1 and CDR2 sequences are LGHNA and YNFKEQ. The V gene end was trimmed by 3 bases and the J gene end by 6 bases; junction bases not matched to a gene: 8. The CDR3 has 16 residues. For the CDR3, the DNA is TGTGCCAGCAGCCACTTCTTTCGGGACAGGGGTCAGCCCCAGCATTTT. The encoded protein is CASSHFFRDRGQPQHF.

The V call is TRBV19, the J call TRBJ2-5; 8 bases are shared with TRBD1. Looked up from germline, CDR1 is LNHDA and CDR2 is SQIVND (reference sequence). The trim removed 7 bases at V and 3 bases at J, leaving 4 bases unmatched. CDR3 length equals 13 residues. The DNA for the CDR3 is TGTGCCAGTAAGGCAGGGGGCGAAGAGACCCAGTACTTC. It yields the protein CASKAGGEETQYF.

This chain uses TRBV4-2 with TRBJ1-4; the D gene is possibly TRBD1 (5 bases). CDR1 and CDR2 (germline): LGHNA, YNFKEQ. Trimming cost V 1 base and J 5 bases, with 11 bases left between them. This CDR3 is 15 amino acids long. The CDR3 DNA is TGTGCCAGCAGCCAAGCGGGCAGGGAAAATGAAAAACTGTTTTTT. It is translated as CASSQAGRENEKLFF.

The V and J genes are TRBV4-2 and TRBJ2-1; 10 bases are shared with TRBD2. CDR1 is LGHNA, CDR2 YNFKEQ, per germline. The junction had 3 bases not matched to a gene; V was cut back by 4 bases and J by 0 bases. CDR3 size: 16 residues. Written as DNA, the CDR3 is TGTGCCAGCAGCCTAACTAGCGGGGTCTCCTACAATGAGCAGTTCTTC. Amino acids: CASSLTSGVSYNEQFF.